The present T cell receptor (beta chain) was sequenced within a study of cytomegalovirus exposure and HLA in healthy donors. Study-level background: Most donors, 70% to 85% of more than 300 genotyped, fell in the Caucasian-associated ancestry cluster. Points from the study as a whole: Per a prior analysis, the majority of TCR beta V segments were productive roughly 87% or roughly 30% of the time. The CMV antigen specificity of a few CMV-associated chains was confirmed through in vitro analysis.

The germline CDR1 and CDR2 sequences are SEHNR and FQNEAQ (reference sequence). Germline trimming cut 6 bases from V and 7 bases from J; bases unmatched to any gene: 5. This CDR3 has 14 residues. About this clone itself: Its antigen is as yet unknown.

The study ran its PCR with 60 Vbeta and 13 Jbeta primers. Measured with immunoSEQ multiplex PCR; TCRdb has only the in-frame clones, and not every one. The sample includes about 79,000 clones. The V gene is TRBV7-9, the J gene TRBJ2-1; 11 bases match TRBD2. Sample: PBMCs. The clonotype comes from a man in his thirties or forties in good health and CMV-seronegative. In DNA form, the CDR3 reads TGTGCCAGCAGTAAAACTAGCGGGAGTAATGAGCAGTTCTTC. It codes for CASSKTSGSNEQFF.